This T cell receptor (beta chain) was found in a study of T cells in tuberculosis. Tuberculin skin test and IGRA determined adolescents' latent tuberculosis status at entry. Each donor contributed 90,000 to 100,000 T cells on average, unsorted. TCRdb's copy holds only in-frame clones and misses some; the assay was immunoSEQ multiplex PCR. There are tens of thousands of clones in the sample; 93% occur only once, and roughly 6.4% lies in the top ten. Looked up from germline, CDR1 is SNHLY and CDR2 is FYNNEI. The V end lost 3 bases, the J end lost 0 bases, and 8 bases lay between the germline ends. CDR3 length: 14 amino acids.

The chain joins TRBV2 to TRBJ1-1; D ambiguous. The sequence came from a donor aged 10-35 years with latent tuberculosis or without tuberculosis infection. Material for sequencing was PBMCs. This chain's CDR3 is CASSEAHLNTEAFF. CDR3 sequence (DNA): TGTGCCAGCAGTGAGGCACACCTGAACACTGAAGCTTTCTTT.